What follows are 23 T cell receptor beta chains derived from one specimen sequenced in a study of T-cell reconstitution after alpha-beta-depleted transplantation in children. The authors prepared the TCRbeta library with unique molecular identifiers. TCRdb reprocessed the PCR reads via MiXCR and lists one record per CDR3 protein. The data hold hundreds of thousands of distinct CDR3 sequences, with roughly 25% observed a single time. The specimen comprised PBMCs, mostly from graft donor cells, sampled 360 days after TCRalphabeta/CD19-depleted stem cell transplant. These receptors all stem from a female patient aged 2-15 years who had a stem cell transplant for congenital amegakaryocytic thrombocytopenia, so the T cells may come from the graft donor.

This clonotype occurred a few times. The chain is built from TRBV28 and TRBJ2-1; 11 bases line up with TRBD2. The CDR3 is 15 amino acids. The J segment lost 2 bases and the V segment lost 5 bases, leaving 2 bases of the junction unmatched. CDR1 and CDR2 from the germline V gene are MDHEN and SYDVKM. The CDR3 sequence is CASSISGGAYNEQFF. The CDR3 DNA follows: TGTGCCAGCAGTATTAGCGGGGGGGCCTACAATGAGCAGTTCTTC.

This clonotype showed up just a few times. The CDR3 coding sequence is TGTGCCAGCAACACTATCGGCAATGAGCAGTTCTTC. It encodes CASNTIGNEQFF. The rearrangement links TRBV12-3 or TRBV12-4 to TRBJ2-1; no clear D. This CDR3 has 12 amino acids. Trimming stripped 7 bases from V and 6 bases from J, with 10 bases between.

This clonotype was recorded at least ten times. The chain recombines TRBV4-1 with TRBJ1-2; D ambiguous. This CDR3 is 13 amino acids long. Trimming removed 0 bases at V and 8 bases at J, with 10 bases between. The V gene's germline CDR1 is MGHRA and CDR2 YSYEKL. CDR3 in amino acids: CASSQELTWGYTF. CDR3 DNA sequence: TGCGCCAGCAGCCAAGAATTGACATGGGGCTACACCTTC.

The chain employs TRBV6-5 and TRBJ2-6; no clear D. Germline V gene lookup returns CDR1 MNHEY and CDR2 SVGAGI. The ends were cut back, 4 bases at V and 1 base at J, with 17 bases in the middle. The length of the CDR3 is 18 residues. The CDR3 DNA reads as TGTGCCAGCAGTTCCCGACCGCAATCTCGTTCTGGGGCCAACGTCCTGACTTTC. This encodes CASSSRPQSRSGANVLTF.

J is TRBJ1-5 and V is TRBV6-2 or TRBV6-3; 7 nucleotides match TRBD1. Per the germline V gene, CDR1 is MNHEY and CDR2 is SVGEGT. J lost 0 bases, V lost 8 bases, and 4 bases had no gene match. This CDR3 has 14 amino acids. The CDR3 region is CASSRGLSNQPQHF. Here the CDR3 DNA reads TGTGCCAGCTCAAGGGGGCTTAGCAATCAGCCCCAGCATTTT.

This clonotype was seen a handful of times. The chain recombines TRBV7-9 with TRBJ2-2; unclear D gene. The CDR3 runs to 17 residues. Trimming removed 5 bases from V and 1 base from J, with 17 bases in between. Germline CDR1 is SEHNR and CDR2 is FQNEAQ (reference sequence). CDR3 in amino acids: CASSPRPWTMNTGELFF. DNA for the CDR3: TGTGCCAGCAGCCCTAGACCCTGGACGATGAACACCGGGGAGCTGTTTTTT.

The rearrangement joins TRBV18 to TRBJ1-2; D may be TRBD1 (5 bases). The CDR3 sequence is 14 residues long. CDR1 is KGHSH, CDR2 LQKENI, per germline. V lost 3 bases to trimming and J lost 4 bases, with 12 bases between them. The CDR3 nucleotides are TGTGCCAGCTCACCGGGGGGTCTTGTCTATGGCTACACCTTC. Translated: CASSPGGLVYGYTF.

This clonotype was seen at least ten times. The V gene is TRBV11-2, the J gene TRBJ2-3; 8 nucleotides line up with TRBD1. Trimming removed 6 bases from V and 2 bases from J; junction bases left unmatched: 7. Germline CDR1 SGHAT, CDR2 FQNNGV. The CDR3 is made up of 15 amino acids. The CDR3 protein is CASSVDRGFTDTQYF. For the CDR3, the DNA is TGTGCCAGCAGTGTTGACAGGGGCTTCACAGATACGCAGTATTTT. The complete variable domain, with remaining parts taken from reference TRBV11-2 and TRBJ2-3, reads EAGVAQSPRYKIIEKRQSVAFWCNPISGHATLYWYQQILGQGPKLLIQFQNNGVVDDSQLPKDRFSAERLKGVDSTLKIQPAKLEDSAVYLCASSVDRGFTDTQYFGPGTRLTVL.

J is TRBJ2-7 and V is TRBV15; possible D gene TRBD1, 6 bases. The CDR3 contains 15 residues. Germline loops: CDR1 LNHNV, CDR2 YYDKDF (reference sequence). Between the trimmed V and J ends, which lost 1 base and 4 bases, there was a span of 14 bases. The CDR3 reads CATSRVGQLRYEQYF. The DNA of the CDR3 is TGTGCCACCAGCAGAGTAGGACAGCTTCGGTACGAGCAGTACTTC.

The rearrangement uses TRBV7-9 and TRBJ1-6, with D possibly TRBD1 on 5 matching bases. Trimming removed 3 bases at V and 9 bases at J, with 18 bases between. Germline lookup yields CDR1 SEHNR and CDR2 FQNEAQ (reference sequence). The CDR3 extends over 16 amino acids. The CDR3 sequence is CASSFAQRVTVSPLHF. The CDR3, as DNA: TGTGCCAGCAGCTTCGCCCAAAGGGTGACAGTTTCACCCCTCCACTTT.

The chain combines TRBV4-2 with TRBJ2-1; 12 bases agree with TRBD2. J lost 8 bases, V lost 3 bases, and 8 bases had no gene match. This CDR3 is built from 16 residues. The germline V gene encodes CDR1 LGHNA and CDR2 YNFKEQ. The CDR3 reads CASSHDLAGGPHEQFF. In DNA, the CDR3 is TGTGCCAGCAGCCATGACCTAGCGGGGGGGCCTCATGAGCAGTTCTTC.

This clonotype showed up many times. This chain joins TRBV4-3 and TRBJ1-4; TRBD1 matches 7 bases. V was clipped by 3 bases and J by 8 bases; unmatched bases: 9. Germline V gene lookup returns CDR1 LGHNA and CDR2 YSLEER. The CDR3 length is 15 residues. The CDR3 loop is CASSQSTGLWEKLFF. The CDR3 bases are TGCGCCAGCAGCCAGTCGACAGGGTTGTGGGAAAAACTGTTTTTT.

This clonotype showed up many times. The chain couples TRBV10-2 to TRBJ1-5; D might be TRBD1 (5 bases). The CDR3 contains 15 residues. Trimming cost V 3 bases and J 5 bases, with 14 bases left between them. Germline CDR1 WSHSY, CDR2 SAAADI. The CDR3 nucleotides are TGCGCCAGCAGTGATAACAGTCAGGGCGATCAGCCCCAGCATTTT. It encodes CASSDNSQGDQPQHF.

Only a few counts were recorded for this clonotype. The V gene is TRBV12-3 or TRBV12-4, the J gene TRBJ2-2; 11 positions match TRBD2. The V and J ends lost 5 bases and 7 bases, in that order; junction bases with no gene match: 18. This CDR3 has 19 residues. The CDR3 sequence: CASSPTYLTSGAWGGELFF. CDR3 DNA: TGTGCCAGCAGTCCGACCTACCTGACTAGCGGGGCCTGGGGCGGGGAGCTGTTTTTT.

V gene TRBV5-1 combines with J gene TRBJ2-3; a possible D gene is TRBD2 (5 bases). CDR1 is SGHRS, CDR2 YFSETQ, per germline. This CDR3 is 14 amino acids long. Trimming stripped 1 base from V and 6 bases from J, with 12 bases between. The CDR3 nucleotides read TGCGCCAGCAGCTTGTCAGAGGGAGTGGATACGCAGTATTTT. Translating it yields CASSLSEGVDTQYF.

This clonotype was observed a few times. The chain recombines TRBV6-6 with TRBJ2-3; D may be TRBD2 (5 bases). Trimming removed 6 bases at V and 5 bases at J, with 12 bases between. Germline lookup yields CDR1 MNHNY and CDR2 SVGAGI (reference sequence). The CDR3 covers 13 residues. CDR3 sequence (DNA): TGTGCCAGCAGCGACGGGGATAAAGATACGCAGTATTTT. Its protein product is CASSDGDKDTQYF.

With respect to this clonotype: Just one base apart from a much larger clone, this may be a read error. The rearrangement uses TRBV4-3 and TRBJ2-1, with D maybe TRBD2 (6 bases). There are 16 residues in the CDR3. CDR1 is LGHNA, CDR2 YSLEER, per germline. The V end was cut by 0 bases, the J end by 0 bases, with 9 bases between. The CDR3 nucleotides read TGCGCCAGCAGCCAAGACGGCGGGGCCTCCTACAATGAGCAGTTCTTC. Residues: CASSQDGGASYNEQFF.

This clonotype occurred a few times. V usage is TRBV24-1 and J usage is TRBJ1-2; D gene uncertain. This CDR3 has 14 amino acids. V was pared by 4 bases and J by 0 bases, with 8 bases between. Germline V gene data show CDR1 as KGHDR and CDR2 as SFDVKD. CDR3 nucleotide sequence: TGTGCCACCAGTGACGGCTCTTCTAACTATGGCTACACCTTC. This encodes CATSDGSSNYGYTF.

V is TRBV20-1 and J is TRBJ1-1; no firm D call. Germline CDR1 and CDR2: DFQATT and SNEGSKA (reference sequence). The CDR3 totals 10 residues. Trimming left V 3 bases short and J 3 bases short, with 2 bases between. CDR3 sequence: CSASHTEAFF. The CDR3 DNA follows: TGCAGTGCTAGTCACACTGAAGCTTTCTTT.

The rearrangement uses TRBV4-1 and TRBJ1-1; D might be TRBD1 (5 bases). CDR1 and CDR2 from the germline V gene are MGHRA and YSYEKL. CDR3 length: 14 amino acids. V lost 3 bases and J lost 6, with 14 bases in between. The CDR3 sequence: CASSQYRGVAEAFF. As DNA, the CDR3 is TGCGCCAGCAGCCAGTACCGGGGGGTGGCTGAAGCTTTCTTT.

The CDR3 DNA follows: TGTGCCAGCAGCAATTTCGGGGGGACTGAAGCTTTCTTT. Its translation: CASSNFGGTEAFF. V usage is TRBV7-3 and J usage is TRBJ1-1, with D perhaps TRBD1 (5 bases). Germline CDR1 SGHTA, CDR2 FQGTGA. V lost 5 bases and J lost 5, with 12 bases in between. The CDR3 is 13 amino acids.

The V and J genes are TRBV25-1 and TRBJ2-1; TRBD2 matches 9 bases. Losses at the gene ends were 5 bases for V and 9 bases for J; bases not matched to a gene: 8. The length of the CDR3 is 14 residues. The germline CDR1 and CDR2 sequences are MGHDK and SYGVNS. The CDR3: CASSFAGGPGEQFF. The CDR3 nucleotides read TGTGCCAGCAGTTTTGCGGGAGGGCCCGGTGAGCAGTTCTTC.

This clonotype occurred many times. The CDR3 sequence: CATSDDRVRIGVDEQFF. CDR3 sequence (DNA): TGTGCCACCAGTGACGACAGGGTGCGAATTGGTGTCGATGAGCAGTTCTTC. The V gene is TRBV24-1, the J gene TRBJ2-1; TRBD1 matches 7 bases. The CDR3 is made up of 17 amino acids. Trimming cost V 4 bases and J 8 bases; bases outside gene matches: 16. Germline V gene lookup returns CDR1 KGHDR and CDR2 SFDVKD.